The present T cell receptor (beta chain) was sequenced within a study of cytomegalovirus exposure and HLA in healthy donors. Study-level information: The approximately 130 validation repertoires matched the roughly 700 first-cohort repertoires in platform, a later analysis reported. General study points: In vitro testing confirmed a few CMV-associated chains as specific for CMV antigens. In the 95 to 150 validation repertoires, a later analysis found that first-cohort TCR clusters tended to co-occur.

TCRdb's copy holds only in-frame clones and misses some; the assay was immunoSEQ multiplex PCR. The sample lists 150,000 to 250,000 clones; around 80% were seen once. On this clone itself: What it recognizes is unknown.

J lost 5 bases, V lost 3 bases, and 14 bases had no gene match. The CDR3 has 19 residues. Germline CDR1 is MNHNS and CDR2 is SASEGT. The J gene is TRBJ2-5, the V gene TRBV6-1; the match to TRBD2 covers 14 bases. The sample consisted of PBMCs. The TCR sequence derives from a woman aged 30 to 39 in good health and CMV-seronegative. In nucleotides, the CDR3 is TGTGCCAGCAGTGACCCCTGGACTAGCGGGGGGCGCCGGATGGAGACCCAGTACTTC. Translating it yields CASSDPWTSGGRRMETQYF.